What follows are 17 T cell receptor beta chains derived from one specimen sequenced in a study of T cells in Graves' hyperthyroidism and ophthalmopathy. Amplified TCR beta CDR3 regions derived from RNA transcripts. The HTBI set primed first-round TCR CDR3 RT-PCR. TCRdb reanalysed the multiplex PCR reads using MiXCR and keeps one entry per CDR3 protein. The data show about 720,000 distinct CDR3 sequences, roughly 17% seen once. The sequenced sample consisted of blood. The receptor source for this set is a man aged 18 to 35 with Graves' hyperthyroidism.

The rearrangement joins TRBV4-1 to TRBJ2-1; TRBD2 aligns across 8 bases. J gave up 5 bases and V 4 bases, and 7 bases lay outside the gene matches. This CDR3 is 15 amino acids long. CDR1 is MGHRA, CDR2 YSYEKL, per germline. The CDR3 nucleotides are TGCGCCAGCAGCCTAAGACTAGCGTCCCACAATGAGCAGTTCTTC. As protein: CASSLRLASHNEQFF.

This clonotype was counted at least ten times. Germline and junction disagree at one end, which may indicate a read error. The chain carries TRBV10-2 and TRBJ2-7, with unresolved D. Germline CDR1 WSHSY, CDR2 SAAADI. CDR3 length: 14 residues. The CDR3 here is CASSEVWSSDEQYF. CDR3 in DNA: TGCGCCAGCAGTGAGGTCTGGAGCTCCGACGAGCAGTACTTC.

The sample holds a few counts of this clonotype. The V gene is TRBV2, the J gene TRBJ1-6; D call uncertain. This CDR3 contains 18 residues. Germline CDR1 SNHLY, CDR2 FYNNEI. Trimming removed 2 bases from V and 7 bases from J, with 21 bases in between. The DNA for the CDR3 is TGTGCCAGCAGTGAAATGGGGAAGAGGGTTACGCGGAATTCACCCCTCCACTTT. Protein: CASSEMGKRVTRNSPLHF. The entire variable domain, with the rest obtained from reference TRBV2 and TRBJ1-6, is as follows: EPEVTQTPSHQVTQMGQEVILRCVPISNHLYFYWYRQILGQKVEFLVSFYNNEISEKSEIFDDQFSVERPDGSNFTLKIRSTKLEDSAMYFCASSEMGKRVTRNSPLHFGNGTRLTVT.

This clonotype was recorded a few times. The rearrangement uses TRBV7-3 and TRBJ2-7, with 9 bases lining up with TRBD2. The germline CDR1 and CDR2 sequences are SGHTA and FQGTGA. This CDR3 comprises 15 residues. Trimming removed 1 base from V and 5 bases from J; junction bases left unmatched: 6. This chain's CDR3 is CASSLSLAGIDEQYF. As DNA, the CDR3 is TGTGCCAGCAGCTTAAGTCTAGCGGGAATAGACGAGCAGTACTTC.

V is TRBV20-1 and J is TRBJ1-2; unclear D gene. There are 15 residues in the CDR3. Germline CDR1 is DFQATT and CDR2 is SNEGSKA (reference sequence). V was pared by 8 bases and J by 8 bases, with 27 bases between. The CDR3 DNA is TGCAGTCCCTACACAATATGGCGTGGGGTGATCGGCTACACCTTC. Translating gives CSPYTIWRGVIGYTF.

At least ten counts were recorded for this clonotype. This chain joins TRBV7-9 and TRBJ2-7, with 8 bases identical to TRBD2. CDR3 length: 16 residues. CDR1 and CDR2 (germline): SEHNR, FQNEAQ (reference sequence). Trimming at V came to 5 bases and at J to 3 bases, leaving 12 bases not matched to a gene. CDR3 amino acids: CASSPLAGGGLYEQYF. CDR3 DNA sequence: TGTGCCAGCAGCCCGCTCGCGGGGGGAGGACTCTACGAGCAGTACTTC. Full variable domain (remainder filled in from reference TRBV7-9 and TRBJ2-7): DTGVSQNPRHKITKRGQNVTFRCDPISEHNRLYWYRQTLGQGPEFLTYFQNEAQLEKSRLLSDRFSAERPKGSFSTLEIQRTEQGDSAMYLCASSPLAGGGLYEQYFGPGTRLTVT.

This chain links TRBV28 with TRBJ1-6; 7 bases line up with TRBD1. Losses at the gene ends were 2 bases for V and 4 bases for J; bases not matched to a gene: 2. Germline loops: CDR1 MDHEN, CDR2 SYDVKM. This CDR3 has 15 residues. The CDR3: CASSLRDSYNSPLHF. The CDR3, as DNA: TGTGCCAGCAGTTTAAGGGACAGTTATAATTCACCCCTCCACTTT. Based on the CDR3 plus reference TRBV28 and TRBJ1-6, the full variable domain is DVKVTQSSRYLVKRTGEKVFLECVQDMDHENMFWYRQDPGLGLRLIYFSYDVKMKEKGDIPEGYSVSREKKERFSLILESASTNQTSMYLCASSLRDSYNSPLHFGNGTRLTVT.

The chain's CDR3 is CAWGRLNTEAFF. The CDR3 DNA sequence: TGTGCCTGGGGACGGTTGAACACTGAAGCTTTCTTT. The V call is TRBV30, the J call TRBJ1-1, with D unclear. Per germline, CDR1 GTSNPN and CDR2 SVGIG (reference sequence). The CDR3 sequence is 12 residues long. V dropped 5 bases and J dropped 0 bases, with 7 bases sitting between them.

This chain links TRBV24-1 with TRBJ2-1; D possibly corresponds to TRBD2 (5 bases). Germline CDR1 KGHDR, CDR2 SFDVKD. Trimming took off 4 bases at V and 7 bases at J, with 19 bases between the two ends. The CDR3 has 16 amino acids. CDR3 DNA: TGTGCCACCAGTGACCCCTCCGTCCCTGCGGGTAATGAGCAGTTCTTC. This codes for CATSDPSVPAGNEQFF.

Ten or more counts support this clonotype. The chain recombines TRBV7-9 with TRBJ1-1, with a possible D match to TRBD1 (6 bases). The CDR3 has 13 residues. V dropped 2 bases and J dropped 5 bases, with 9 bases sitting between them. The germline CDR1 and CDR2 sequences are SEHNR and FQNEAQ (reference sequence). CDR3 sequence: CASSLQGLTEAFF. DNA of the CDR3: TGTGCCAGCAGCTTACAGGGGTTAACTGAAGCTTTCTTT.

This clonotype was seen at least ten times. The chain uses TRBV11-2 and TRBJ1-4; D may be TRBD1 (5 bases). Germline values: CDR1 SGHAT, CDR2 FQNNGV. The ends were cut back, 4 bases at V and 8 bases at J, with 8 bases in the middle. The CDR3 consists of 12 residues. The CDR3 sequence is CASSWGSEKLFF. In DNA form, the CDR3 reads TGTGCCAGCAGCTGGGGGAGCGAAAAACTGTTTTTT.

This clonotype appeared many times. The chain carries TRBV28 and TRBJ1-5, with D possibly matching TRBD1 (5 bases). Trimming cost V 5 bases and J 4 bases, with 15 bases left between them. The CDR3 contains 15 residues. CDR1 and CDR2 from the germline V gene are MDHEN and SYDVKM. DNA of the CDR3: TGTGCCAGCAGTGCCCGGGGGGGATTGAATCAGCCCCAGCATTTT. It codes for CASSARGGLNQPQHF. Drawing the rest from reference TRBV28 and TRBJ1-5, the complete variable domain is DVKVTQSSRYLVKRTGEKVFLECVQDMDHENMFWYRQDPGLGLRLIYFSYDVKMKEKGDIPEGYSVSREKKERFSLILESASTNQTSMYLCASSARGGLNQPQHFGDGTRLSIL.

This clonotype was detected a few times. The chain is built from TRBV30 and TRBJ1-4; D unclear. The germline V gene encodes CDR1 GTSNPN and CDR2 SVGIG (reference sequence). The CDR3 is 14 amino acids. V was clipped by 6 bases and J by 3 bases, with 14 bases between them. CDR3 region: CACPSQSANEKLFF. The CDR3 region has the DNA TGTGCCTGTCCTTCACAGTCGGCTAATGAAAAACTGTTTTTT.

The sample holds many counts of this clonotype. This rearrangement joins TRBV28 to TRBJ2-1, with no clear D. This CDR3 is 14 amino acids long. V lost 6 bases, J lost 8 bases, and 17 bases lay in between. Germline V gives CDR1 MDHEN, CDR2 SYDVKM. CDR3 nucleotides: TGTGCCAGCAGCTTGAATTCCATTTTCGATGAGCAGTTCTTC. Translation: CASSLNSIFDEQFF.

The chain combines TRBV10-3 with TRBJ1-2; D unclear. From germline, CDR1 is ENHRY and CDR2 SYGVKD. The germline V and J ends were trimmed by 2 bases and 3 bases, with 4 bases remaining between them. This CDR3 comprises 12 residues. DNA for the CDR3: TGTGCCATCAGTGAGCCTTACTATGGCTACACCTTC. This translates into CAISEPYYGYTF.

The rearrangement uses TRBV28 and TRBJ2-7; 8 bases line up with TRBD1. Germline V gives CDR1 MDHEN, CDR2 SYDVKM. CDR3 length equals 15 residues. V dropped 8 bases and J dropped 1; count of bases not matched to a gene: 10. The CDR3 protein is CASAQWTGSSYEQYF. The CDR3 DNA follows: TGTGCCAGCGCTCAATGGACAGGGTCTTCCTACGAGCAGTACTTC.

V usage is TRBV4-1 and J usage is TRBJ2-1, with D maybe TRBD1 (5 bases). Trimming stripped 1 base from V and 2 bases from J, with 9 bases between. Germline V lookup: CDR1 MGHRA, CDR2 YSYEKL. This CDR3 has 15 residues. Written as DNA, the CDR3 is TGCGCCAGCAGCCAAGGTCTGGGGCCCTACAATGAGCAGTTCTTC. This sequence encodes CASSQGLGPYNEQFF.